This is a list of T cell receptor beta chains from one sample in a study of response to subunit inactivated influenza vaccine. MiXCR, applied by TCRdb to the RT-PCR reads, yields one record per CDR3 protein. The table records about 570,000 distinct CDR3 sequences, 12% of them present only once. The input for sequencing was PBMCs from blood, taken on the day of vaccination. All receptors come from a man aged 50-59 years who received an inactivated influenza vaccine. Each CDR3 is given with its conserved first and last residue. The order of the fields is D gene, J gene, clone size, V gene, CDR3 protein, CDR3 DNA. D genes are given only for firm matches. A row's size may be missing; if present it is once, few, many or a size class.

d_call: NA
j_call: TRBJ2-1
clone_size: few
v_call: TRBV11-2
cdr3_aa: CASSQGTQYNEQFF
cdr3_nt: TGTGCCAGCAGCCAGGGGACCCAATACAATGAGCAGTTCTTC

d_call: NA
j_call: TRBJ2-2
clone_size: many
v_call: TRBV5-1
cdr3_aa: CASSLVGGGTGELFF
cdr3_nt: TGCGCCAGCAGCTTGGTTGGAGGCGGCACCGGGGAGCTGTTTTTT

d_call: TRBD1
j_call: TRBJ1-5
clone_size: NA
v_call: TRBV15
cdr3_aa: CATSRDRGVNQPQHF
cdr3_nt: TGTGCCACCAGCAGGGACAGGGGAGTCAATCAGCCCCAGCATTTT

d_call: NA
j_call: TRBJ2-1
clone_size: many
v_call: TRBV27
cdr3_aa: CASSLGTVYNEQFF
cdr3_nt: TGTGCCAGCAGTTTAGGGACGGTCTACAATGAGCAGTTCTTC

d_call: NA
j_call: TRBJ2-5
clone_size: few
v_call: TRBV24-1
cdr3_aa: CATSESGTEETQYF
cdr3_nt: TGTGCCACCAGTGAATCCGGGACCGAGGAGACCCAGTACTTC

d_call: TRBD2
j_call: TRBJ2-1
clone_size: NA
v_call: TRBV6-5
cdr3_aa: CASSYRTSGTYEQFF
cdr3_nt: TGTGCCAGCAGTTACCGGACTAGCGGGACCTATGAGCAGTTCTTC

d_call: NA
j_call: TRBJ2-3
clone_size: NA
v_call: TRBV7-2
cdr3_aa: CASSLMGGQDTQYF
cdr3_nt: TGTGCCAGCAGCTTAATGGGGGGGCAGGATACGCAGTATTTT

d_call: TRBD1
j_call: TRBJ1-5
clone_size: few
v_call: TRBV20-1
cdr3_aa: CSARDPGQGAGQPQHF
cdr3_nt: TGCAGTGCTAGAGATCCGGGACAGGGGGCAGGTCAGCCCCAGCATTTT

d_call: NA
j_call: TRBJ2-5
clone_size: NA
v_call: TRBV25-1
cdr3_aa: CASSVWSREAPRETQYF
cdr3_nt: TGTGCCAGCAGTGTATGGTCGAGGGAGGCACCGAGGGAGACCCAGTACTTC

d_call: NA
j_call: TRBJ2-1
clone_size: few
v_call: TRBV4-3
cdr3_aa: CASSQDLGGYDEQFF
cdr3_nt: TGCGCCAGCAGCCAAGACCTAGGGGGGTACGATGAGCAGTTCTTC

d_call: NA
j_call: TRBJ1-5
clone_size: NA
v_call: TRBV10-3
cdr3_aa: CAISEWQGGQPQHF
cdr3_nt: TGTGCCATCAGTGAGTGGCAGGGAGGGCAGCCCCAGCATTTT

d_call: NA
j_call: TRBJ2-5
clone_size: few
v_call: TRBV5-1
cdr3_aa: CASERGGPSETQYF
cdr3_nt: TGCGCCAGCGAAAGGGGGGGACCCTCGGAGACCCAGTACTTC

d_call: NA
j_call: TRBJ2-3
clone_size: NA
v_call: TRBV5-6
cdr3_aa: CASGIRGMDTQYF
cdr3_nt: TGTGCCAGCGGAATTCGGGGGATGGATACGCAGTATTTT

d_call: NA
j_call: TRBJ2-3
clone_size: NA
v_call: TRBV6-1
cdr3_aa: CASSEAPGDTQYF
cdr3_nt: TGTGCCAGCAGTGAAGCCCCCGGAGATACGCAGTATTTT

d_call: NA
j_call: TRBJ2-5
clone_size: few
v_call: TRBV11-2
cdr3_aa: CASSLVGDRYF
cdr3_nt: TGTGCCAGCAGCTTAGTAGGGGACCGGTACTTC

d_call: NA
j_call: TRBJ2-3
clone_size: NA
v_call: TRBV9
cdr3_aa: CASSSPATDTQYF
cdr3_nt: TGTGCCAGCAGCTCTCCGGCAACAGATACGCAGTATTTT

d_call: NA
j_call: TRBJ2-1
clone_size: few
v_call: TRBV5-1
cdr3_aa: CASKPGGSSYNEQFF
cdr3_nt: TGCGCCAGCAAACCCGGGGGAAGCTCCTACAATGAGCAGTTCTTC

d_call: NA
j_call: TRBJ2-5
clone_size: few
v_call: TRBV6-1
cdr3_aa: CASRDRRGNLETQYF
cdr3_nt: TGTGCCAGCAGGGACCGGCGGGGCAATTTAGAGACCCAGTACTTC

d_call: TRBD1
j_call: TRBJ1-2
clone_size: NA
v_call: TRBV4-3
cdr3_aa: CASSQRQGHGYTF
cdr3_nt: TGCGCCAGCAGCCAGCGACAGGGCCATGGCTACACCTTC

d_call: NA
j_call: TRBJ2-2
clone_size: few
v_call: TRBV11-2
cdr3_aa: CASSLDFDSANTGELFF
cdr3_nt: TGTGCCAGCAGCTTAGATTTCGACTCAGCGAACACCGGGGAGCTGTTTTTT

d_call: TRBD2
j_call: TRBJ2-2
clone_size: many
v_call: TRBV28
cdr3_aa: CASSSWGTSGSKLYTGELFF
cdr3_nt: TGTGCCAGCAGTTCGTGGGGGACTAGCGGGAGCAAACTTTACACCGGGGAGCTGTTTTTT

d_call: TRBD2
j_call: TRBJ2-1
clone_size: NA
v_call: TRBV20-1
cdr3_aa: CSTPGLAGVGNEQFF
cdr3_nt: TGCAGTACACCGGGTCTAGCGGGAGTTGGTAATGAGCAGTTCTTC

d_call: NA
j_call: TRBJ2-3
clone_size: NA
v_call: TRBV28
cdr3_aa: CASSLWSDPDTQYF
cdr3_nt: TGTGCCAGCAGTTTATGGTCAGATCCAGATACGCAGTATTTT

d_call: TRBD1
j_call: TRBJ2-3
clone_size: NA
v_call: TRBV12-3/TRBV12-4
cdr3_aa: CASRQLPGQGFTDTQYF
cdr3_nt: TGTGCCAGCAGGCAACTTCCGGGACAGGGATTCACAGATACGCAGTATTTT

d_call: TRBD2
j_call: TRBJ2-1
clone_size: many
v_call: TRBV5-6
cdr3_aa: CASSLSAGLANEQFF
cdr3_nt: TGTGCCAGCAGCTTATCAGCGGGACTAGCCAATGAGCAGTTCTTC

d_call: NA
j_call: TRBJ2-7
clone_size: many
v_call: TRBV6-2/TRBV6-3
cdr3_aa: CASSYSGEQYF
cdr3_nt: TGTGCCAGCAGCTATTCAGGGGAGCAGTACTTC

d_call: TRBD2
j_call: TRBJ2-3
clone_size: few
v_call: TRBV6-1
cdr3_aa: CASSPLLVGAGVTDTQYF
cdr3_nt: TGTGCCAGCAGTCCCCTCCTTGTCGGGGCGGGGGTCACAGATACGCAGTATTTT

d_call: TRBD2
j_call: TRBJ2-1
clone_size: few
v_call: TRBV29-1
cdr3_aa: CSVSASGRALSEQFF
cdr3_nt: TGCAGCGTTTCAGCCAGCGGGAGGGCTCTGAGTGAGCAGTTCTTC

d_call: NA
j_call: TRBJ2-5
clone_size: NA
v_call: TRBV11-1
cdr3_aa: CASSLHSLETQYF
cdr3_nt: TGTGCCAGCAGCTTACACAGTTTGGAGACCCAGTACTTC

d_call: TRBD1
j_call: TRBJ2-1
clone_size: many
v_call: TRBV16
cdr3_aa: CASSQGTGNNEQFF
cdr3_nt: TGTGCCAGCAGCCAGGGGACAGGGAACAATGAGCAGTTCTTC

d_call: NA
j_call: TRBJ2-7
clone_size: few
v_call: TRBV20-1
cdr3_aa: CSARRPYEQYF
cdr3_nt: TGCAGTGCTAGACGCCCCTACGAGCAGTACTTC

d_call: TRBD1
j_call: TRBJ1-4
clone_size: few
v_call: TRBV7-9
cdr3_aa: CASSSDRLNEKLFF
cdr3_nt: TGTGCCAGTAGTTCGGACAGGCTGAATGAAAAACTGTTTTTT

d_call: TRBD2
j_call: TRBJ2-7
clone_size: NA
v_call: TRBV20-1
cdr3_aa: CSARDPRGSSYEQYF
cdr3_nt: TGCAGTGCTAGAGATCCGCGGGGGAGCTCCTACGAGCAGTACTTC

d_call: NA
j_call: TRBJ2-7
clone_size: NA
v_call: TRBV29-1
cdr3_aa: CSVVGTLGSYEQYF
cdr3_nt: TGCAGCGTTGTCGGGACGCTAGGGTCCTACGAGCAGTACTTC

d_call: NA
j_call: TRBJ2-1
clone_size: NA
v_call: TRBV12-3/TRBV12-4
cdr3_aa: CATLTSTDHEQFF
cdr3_nt: TGTGCCACCTTGACTTCTACCGATCATGAGCAGTTCTTC

d_call: NA
j_call: TRBJ1-5
clone_size: few
v_call: TRBV20-1
cdr3_aa: CSAGTEPQHF
cdr3_nt: TGCAGTGCGGGGACTGAGCCCCAGCATTTT

d_call: TRBD1
j_call: TRBJ2-6
clone_size: few
v_call: TRBV14
cdr3_aa: CASSHWQGAHKPGANVLTF
cdr3_nt: TGTGCCAGCAGCCATTGGCAGGGGGCGCATAAACCTGGGGCCAACGTCCTGACTTTC

d_call: TRBD2
j_call: TRBJ2-5
clone_size: many
v_call: TRBV3-1
cdr3_aa: CASSQDGTSIETQYF
cdr3_nt: TGTGCCAGCAGCCAAGATGGGACTAGCATAGAGACCCAGTACTTC

d_call: NA
j_call: TRBJ2-5
clone_size: NA
v_call: TRBV5-1
cdr3_aa: CASSFEKETQYF
cdr3_nt: TGCGCCAGCAGCTTCGAAAAAGAGACCCAGTACTTC

d_call: TRBD2
j_call: TRBJ2-5
clone_size: few
v_call: TRBV2
cdr3_aa: CASTEERGGRETQYF
cdr3_nt: TGTGCCAGCACCGAAGAGCGGGGGGGCCGAGAGACCCAGTACTTC

d_call: NA
j_call: TRBJ2-1
clone_size: many
v_call: TRBV18
cdr3_aa: CASSPLPGEGNEQFF
cdr3_nt: TGTGCCAGCTCACCTCTACCGGGAGAGGGCAATGAGCAGTTCTTC

d_call: TRBD2
j_call: TRBJ2-5
clone_size: NA
v_call: TRBV6-1
cdr3_aa: CASSEALGTSAPGGTQYF
cdr3_nt: TGTGCCAGCAGTGAAGCGCTAGGGACTAGCGCACCCGGGGGGACCCAGTACTTC

d_call: NA
j_call: TRBJ1-1
clone_size: few
v_call: TRBV20-1
cdr3_aa: CSARDQKKGNVGNTEAFF
cdr3_nt: TGCAGTGCTAGAGACCAGAAGAAGGGGAACGTGGGGAACACTGAAGCTTTCTTT

d_call: NA
j_call: TRBJ2-2
clone_size: few
v_call: TRBV7-2
cdr3_aa: CASSQRPGAGGELFF
cdr3_nt: TGTGCCAGCAGCCAGCGCCCAGGGGCCGGCGGGGAGCTGTTTTTT

d_call: TRBD1
j_call: TRBJ2-7
clone_size: few
v_call: TRBV12-3/TRBV12-4
cdr3_aa: CASRLGQGYSYEQYF
cdr3_nt: TGTGCCAGCAGACTGGGACAGGGGTACTCCTACGAGCAGTACTTC

d_call: NA
j_call: TRBJ2-5
clone_size: NA
v_call: TRBV7-2
cdr3_aa: CASSHNRDTRQETQYF
cdr3_nt: TGTGCCAGCAGCCATAACCGGGACACCAGACAAGAGACCCAGTACTTC